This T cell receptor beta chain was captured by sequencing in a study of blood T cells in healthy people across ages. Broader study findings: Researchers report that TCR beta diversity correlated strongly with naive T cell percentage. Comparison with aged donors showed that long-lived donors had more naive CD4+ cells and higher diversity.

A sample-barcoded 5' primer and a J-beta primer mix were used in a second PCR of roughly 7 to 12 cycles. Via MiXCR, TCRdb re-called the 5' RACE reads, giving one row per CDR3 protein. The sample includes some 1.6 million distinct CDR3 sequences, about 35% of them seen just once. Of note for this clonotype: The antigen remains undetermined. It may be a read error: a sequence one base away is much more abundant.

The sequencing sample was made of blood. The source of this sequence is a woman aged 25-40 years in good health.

As DNA, the CDR3 is TGTGCCAGCAGTTTAAAAGCGGGAGTAGCGGGAACTCAAGGGACCCAGTACTTC. It yields the protein CASSLKAGVAGTQGTQYF. This sequence joins TRBV12-3 or TRBV12-4 and TRBJ2-5, with 8 positions matching TRBD2. The CDR3 sequence is 18 residues long.